The 2 T cell receptor beta chains given below trace back to one sample, sequenced in a study of blood T cell repertoires in COVID-19. Produced via immunoSEQ multiplex PCR; TCRdb's table is partial and in-frame only. The sample gives about 370,000 clones, around 89% of which show up once; approximately 1% is in the top ten. The material sequenced was PBMCs or T cells enriched from blood (not recorded which). These receptors were collected from a man aged 18-30 years who had recovered from COVID-19.

V and J are TRBV7-2 and TRBJ2-1; D gene uncertain. V lost 5 bases, J lost 8 bases, and 13 bases lay in between. Per the germline V gene, CDR1 is SGHTA and CDR2 is FQGNSA. The CDR3 runs to 13 residues. The CDR3 coding sequence is TGTGCCAGCAGCCTCGTGGCAGTACATGAGCAGTTCTTC. This codes for CASSLVAVHEQFF.

With respect to this clone: The same CDR3 is also encoded by other DNA sequences in this sample. V and J are TRBV2 and TRBJ1-1, with D unclear. The CDR3 has 13 amino acids. Trimming stripped 6 bases from V and 1 base from J, with 9 bases between. In germline, CDR1 is SNHLY, CDR2 FYNNEI. CDR3 DNA sequence: TGTGCCAGCAGAGAAACAGAGAACACTGAAGCTTTCTTT. This sequence encodes CASRETENTEAFF.